Below, 17 T cell receptor beta chains from the same sample are listed, as sequenced in a study of STAT5B mutations in CD4+ large granular lymphocyte leukemia. Generated by immunoSEQ multiplex PCR, the TCRdb table keeps only in-frame clones and is missing some. The table records about 20,000 clones, 78% of them present only once. The specimen sequenced was CD4+ T cells from blood buffy coats. The source of these receptors is a human donor in good health.

The chain combines TRBV5-1 with TRBJ1-1; weak D call: TRBD1 (6 bases). CDR1 and CDR2 (germline): SGHRS, YFSETQ. The V end lost 5 bases, the J end lost 1 base, and 12 bases lay between the germline ends. This CDR3 has 14 amino acids. CDR3 protein: CASRGGARNTEAFF. DNA for the CDR3: TGCGCCAGCAGGGGGGGGGCAAGGAACACTGAAGCTTTCTTT. Full variable domain (missing parts from reference TRBV5-1 and TRBJ1-1): KAGVTQTPRYLIKTRGQQVTLSCSPISGHRSVSWYQQTPGQGLQFLFEYFSETQRNKGNFPGRFSGRQFSNSRSEMNVSTLELGDSALYLCASRGGARNTEAFFGQGTRLTVV.

This clone appeared a single time. The chain recombines TRBV9 with TRBJ2-5; possible D gene TRBD2, 5 bases. Trimming pared 2 bases from V and 4 bases from J, leaving 12 bases between. The CDR3 totals 14 residues. The germline CDR1 and CDR2 sequences are SGDLS and YYNGEE. The CDR3 reads CASSVMVEGETQYF. The DNA for the CDR3 is TGTGCCAGCAGCGTCATGGTTGAGGGAGAGACCCAGTACTTC.

This clone showed up just a few times. This rearrangement joins TRBV19 to TRBJ1-1; no definite D call. V gave up 5 bases and J gave up 6 bases, with 16 bases separating them. The length of the CDR3 is 14 residues. The V gene's germline CDR1 is LNHDA and CDR2 SQIVND (reference sequence). This chain's CDR3 is CASSPTPVYSEAFF. The CDR3 DNA reads as TGTGCCAGTAGTCCCACCCCCGTCTATTCTGAAGCTTTCTTT.

This chain links TRBV5-8 with TRBJ2-1; TRBD1 matches at 9 bases. V was pared by 0 bases and J by 1 base, with 2 bases of the junction left unmatched. Germline CDR1 is SGHTS and CDR2 is YDEGEE. The CDR3 is 16 residues long. The DNA for the CDR3 is TGTGCCAGCAGCTTGGGGACAGGGGTATCCTACAATGAGCAGTTCTTC. Translated, it gives CASSLGTGVSYNEQFF. The full variable domain, completed using reference TRBV5-8 and TRBJ2-1, is EAGVTQSPTHLIKTRGQQATLRCSPISGHTSVYWYQQALGLGLQFLLWYDEGEERNRGNFPPRFSGRQFPNYSSELNVNALELEDSALYLCASSLGTGVSYNEQFFGPGTRLTVL.

The chain has TRBV15 and TRBJ1-3; D may be TRBD1 (5 bases). Per germline, CDR1 LNHNV and CDR2 YYDKDF (reference sequence). V lost 5 bases and J lost 2, with 16 bases in between. This CDR3 contains 16 residues. Here the CDR3 reads CATSDPQGFAGNTIYF. For the CDR3, the DNA is TGTGCCACCAGCGATCCTCAGGGTTTCGCTGGAAACACCATATATTTT. The full variable domain, its missing parts supplied by reference TRBV15 and TRBJ1-3, is DAMVIQNPRYQVTQFGKPVTLSCSQTLNHNVMYWYQQKSSQAPKLLFHYYDKDFNNEADTPDNFQSRRPNTSFCFLDIRSPGLGDTAMYLCATSDPQGFAGNTIYFGEGSWLTVV.

V gene TRBV5-1 combines with J gene TRBJ2-3; D uncertain. Per germline, CDR1 SGHRS and CDR2 YFSETQ. Trimming cost V 2 bases and J 0 bases, with 10 bases left between them. CDR3 length: 15 residues. The CDR3 DNA sequence: TGCGCCAGCAGCTTCGGTAGGGTGAGCACAGATACGCAGTATTTT. Translated: CASSFGRVSTDTQYF.

This chain connects TRBV6-5 to TRBJ2-1; TRBD1 aligns across 10 bases. The CDR3 is 15 amino acids. From germline, CDR1 is MNHEY and CDR2 SVGAGI. Unmatched junction bases numbered 4, after V lost 6 bases and J lost 2 bases. CDR3 bases: TGTGCCAGCAGGTCCGGACAGGGGGCCTACAATGAGCAGTTCTTC. Translating it yields CASRSGQGAYNEQFF.

The rearrangement links TRBV6-5 to TRBJ1-2; the match to TRBD1 covers 9 bases. V gave up 7 bases and J gave up 8 bases; unmatched junction bases: 14. Germline values: CDR1 MNHEY, CDR2 SVGAGI. This CDR3 has 15 amino acids. CDR3 sequence reads: CASTPGDRDLGGYTF. CDR3 sequence (DNA): TGTGCCAGCACCCCCGGGGACAGGGATTTAGGGGGCTACACCTTC.

The chain combines TRBV18 with TRBJ1-5; D not resolved. Germline loops: CDR1 KGHSH, CDR2 LQKENI. The CDR3 extends over 13 amino acids. V was trimmed by 8 bases and J by 2 bases, leaving 10 bases between them. CDR3 DNA sequence: TGTGCCAGCGCAGAATGGGGCAATCAGCCCCAGCATTTT. This encodes CASAEWGNQPQHF.

V usage is TRBV5-1 and J usage is TRBJ1-4, with no clear D. Germline assignment: CDR1 SGHRS and CDR2 YFSETQ. The CDR3 runs 13 residues. The V gene lost 0 bases and the J gene lost 10 bases, with 10 bases spanning the gap. The CDR3 region has the DNA TGCGCCAGCAGCTTGGGGGATCTCGGAAAACTGTTTTTT. Translated, it gives CASSLGDLGKLFF.

The rearrangement links TRBV6-5 to TRBJ1-4; D call uncertain. The ends were cut back, 0 bases at V and 0 bases at J, with 5 bases in the middle. The germline V gene encodes CDR1 MNHEY and CDR2 SVGAGI. This CDR3 comprises 15 residues. As DNA, the CDR3 is TGTGCCAGCAGTTACTCCCGGCCAACTAATGAAAAACTGTTTTTT. Its translation is CASSYSRPTNEKLFF.

There are a few counts of this clone. The chain links TRBV28 to TRBJ1-4; perhaps TRBD1 as D (5 bases). Per the germline V gene, CDR1 is MDHEN and CDR2 is SYDVKM. There are 15 residues in the CDR3. V was shortened by 7 bases and J by 8 bases, with 20 bases between the two germline ends. Here the CDR3 DNA reads TGTGCCAGCACCGTCCAGACCGGGGGGGACGAAAAACTGTTTTTT. Its translation: CASTVQTGGDEKLFF. The entire variable domain, with the rest obtained from reference TRBV28 and TRBJ1-4, is as follows: DVKVTQSSRYLVKRTGEKVFLECVQDMDHENMFWYRQDPGLGLRLIYFSYDVKMKEKGDIPEGYSVSREKKERFSLILESASTNQTSMYLCASTVQTGGDEKLFFGSGTQLSVL.

The V gene is TRBV28, the J gene TRBJ1-5; D perhaps matches TRBD1 (5 bases). Trimming stripped 3 bases from V and 5 bases from J, with 11 bases between. The length of the CDR3 is 14 residues. The V gene's germline CDR1 is MDHEN and CDR2 SYDVKM. The CDR3 region is CASSLGRDYQPQHF. CDR3 DNA: TGTGCCAGCAGTTTGGGCAGGGACTATCAGCCCCAGCATTTT.

The genes are TRBV11-2 and TRBJ2-2; D might be TRBD1 or TRBD2, each matching 5 bases. This CDR3 is 16 amino acids long. The germline V gene has CDR1 SGHAT and CDR2 FQNNGV. V lost 2 bases and J lost 3, with 13 bases in between. The CDR3 is CASSLSRGWDTGELFF. CDR3 in DNA: TGTGCCAGCAGCTTATCTCGGGGCTGGGACACCGGGGAGCTGTTTTTT.

The table lists this clone with a few counts. DNA for the CDR3: TGTGCCAGCAGGGGGCCTGGAAATAATTCACCCCTCCACTTT. Its protein is CASRGPGNNSPLHF. The J gene is TRBJ1-6, the V gene TRBV28; TRBD1 is a possible D gene (5 bases). The CDR3 sequence is 14 residues long. V shed 6 bases and J shed 5 bases, with 11 bases lying between them. Germline V lookup: CDR1 MDHEN, CDR2 SYDVKM.

The CDR3 DNA reads TGTGCCATCAGTGAGGGCTTAACGGGAGATACGCAGTATTTT. Encoded protein: CAISEGLTGDTQYF. The chain links TRBV10-3 to TRBJ2-3; D gene uncertain. In germline, CDR1 is ENHRY, CDR2 SYGVKD. V dropped 2 bases and J dropped 5 bases, with 11 bases sitting between them. The CDR3 runs to 14 residues.

The table lists this clone with a few counts. The chain joins TRBV2 to TRBJ1-1; D call uncertain. The V gene lost 6 bases and the J gene lost 4 bases, with 15 bases spanning the gap. CDR1 is SNHLY and CDR2 is FYNNEI in the germline V gene. CDR3 size: 14 residues. The CDR3 DNA follows: TGTGCCAGCAGAAACCGGGTCCTGGCCACTGAAGCTTTCTTT. Residues: CASRNRVLATEAFF.